The entry that follows covers one T cell receptor beta chain sequence. The data were taken from a study of beta chain features in type 1 diabetes. What was sequenced were expressed TCRB transcripts, since all of the isolated RNA had been reverse transcribed. Sequencing used immunoSEQ multiplex PCR; TCRdb keeps in-frame clones, though not all of them. Among under 450,000 clones listed, about 15% were seen once. The sample consisted of naive CD4+ T cells from blood. The source is a woman between 18 and 29 years old in good health.

Here the CDR3 DNA reads TGTGCCTGGAAACTGGACTCCAGCAGTTTCTACGAGCAGTACTTC. Translating gives CAWKLDSSSFYEQYF. The chain joins TRBV30 to TRBJ2-7, with D perhaps TRBD2 (5 bases). Germline lookup yields CDR1 GTSNPN and CDR2 SVGIG (reference sequence). V was clipped by 4 bases and J by 3 bases, with 19 bases between them. The length of the CDR3 is 15 residues. Together with reference TRBV30 and TRBJ2-7, the CDR3 gives the full variable domain: SQTIHQWPATLVQPVGSPLSLECTVEGTSNPNLYWYRQAAGRGLQLLFYSVGIGQISSEVPQNLSASRPQDRQFILSSKKLLLSDSGFYLCAWKLDSSSFYEQYFGPGTRLTVT.